The 20 T cell receptor beta chains given below trace back to one sample, sequenced in a study of shared clonotypes between healthy human individuals. The method was immunoSEQ multiplex PCR; TCRdb's version includes in-frame clones alone and lacks a portion of them. This sample yields millions of clones, of which roughly 94% are seen a single time; more than 0.1% belongs to the top ten. Sequencing was carried out using naive CD4+ T cells sorted from blood. Subset described: CD45RA+ positively selected. The receptor set was obtained from a man between 18 and 35 years old in good health.

V gene TRBV5-1 combines with J gene TRBJ2-5, with 9 bases fitting TRBD1. CDR3 length: 16 amino acids. Germline trimming cut 4 bases from V and 1 base from J; bases unmatched to any gene: 8. Germline V lookup: CDR1 SGHRS, CDR2 YFSETQ. In DNA, the CDR3 is TGCGCCAGCAGCAAAGGGACAGGGCTTTTCCAAGAGACCCAGTACTTC. Its protein is CASSKGTGLFQETQYF. The whole variable domain, remainder taken from reference TRBV5-1 and TRBJ2-5, is KAGVTQTPRYLIKTRGQQVTLSCSPISGHRSVSWYQQTPGQGLQFLFEYFSETQRNKGNFPGRFSGRQFSNSRSEMNVSTLELGDSALYLCASSKGTGLFQETQYFGPGTRLLVL.

The genes are TRBV6-6 and TRBJ2-7, with D maybe TRBD2 (5 bases). This CDR3 is 14 amino acids long. Germline V lookup: CDR1 MNHNY, CDR2 SVGAGI (reference sequence). V was pared by 5 bases and J by 4 bases, with 15 bases between. CDR3 sequence (DNA): TGTGCCAGCAGTCCCCCCGGGGATAGGTACGAGCAGTACTTC. Amino acid sequence: CASSPPGDRYEQYF.

The V and J genes are TRBV6-5 and TRBJ1-2; TRBD1 matches at 9 bases. CDR3 length equals 15 residues. With V trimmed by 5 bases and J by 4 bases, 8 bases remained unmatched. Germline-derived CDR1 and CDR2 are MNHEY and SVGAGI. The CDR3 region has the DNA TGTGCCAGCAGTATCCACAGGGGGCTAACCTATGGCTACACCTTC. This gives the protein CASSIHRGLTYGYTF.

The V and J genes are TRBV4-3 and TRBJ2-7; 7 positions agree with TRBD1. Trimming at V came to 4 bases and at J to 2 bases, leaving 5 bases not matched to a gene. There are 14 residues in the CDR3. The germline V gene encodes CDR1 LGHNA and CDR2 YSLEER. Written as DNA, the CDR3 is TGCGCCAGCAGCCTTTTGAGGGGGCCCTACGAGCAGTACTTC. This sequence encodes CASSLLRGPYEQYF.

This clone was seen only once. The V call is TRBV6-6, the J call TRBJ1-2; weak D call: TRBD1 (6 bases). V was cut by 5 bases and J by 4 bases, with 14 bases left in between. This CDR3 has 14 residues. Germline loops: CDR1 MNHNY, CDR2 SVGAGI (reference sequence). In DNA form, the CDR3 reads TGTGCCAGCAGTCCCGACAGGAACGGCTATGGCTACACCTTC. It encodes CASSPDRNGYGYTF.

This clone was picked up a small number of times. The chain employs TRBV5-1 and TRBJ1-2; D is possibly TRBD1 (5 bases). CDR1 and CDR2 (germline): SGHRS, YFSETQ. CDR3 size: 12 residues. The germline V and J ends were trimmed by 0 bases and 12 bases, with 12 bases remaining between them. The chain's CDR3 is CASSLGIGADTF. The CDR3 nucleotides are TGCGCCAGCAGCTTGGGTATAGGGGCAGACACCTTC.

The rearrangement uses TRBV10-3 and TRBJ2-3, with D possibly matching TRBD2 (5 bases). The CDR3 extends over 15 amino acids. Germline lookup yields CDR1 ENHRY and CDR2 SYGVKD. Trimming removed 0 bases at V and 1 base at J, with 8 bases between. Here the CDR3 reads CAISESLVRTDTQYF. In DNA form, the CDR3 reads TGTGCCATCAGTGAGTCACTAGTTCGCACAGATACGCAGTATTTT.

The chain joins TRBV7-2 to TRBJ2-2; 7 positions match TRBD1. V lost 5 bases to trimming and J lost 5 bases; unmatched junction nucleotides: 5. Germline assignment: CDR1 SGHTA and CDR2 FQGNSA. This CDR3 has 14 residues. The CDR3 reads CASSHRGRTGELFF. In DNA form, the CDR3 reads TGTGCCAGCAGCCACAGGGGCAGGACCGGGGAGCTGTTTTTT.

This sequence joins TRBV5-4 and TRBJ2-3, with 7 bases aligning to TRBD2. Looked up from germline, CDR1 is SGHNT and CDR2 is YYREEE (reference sequence). CDR3 length: 16 amino acids. V lost 4 bases and J lost 0; bases outside the gene matches: 8. CDR3 in DNA: TGTGCCAGCAGCATACTCAGCGGGGCTAGCACAGATACGCAGTATTTT. Its translation: CASSILSGASTDTQYF.

The chain recombines TRBV5-1 with TRBJ2-1; 11 bases line up with TRBD2. V lost 6 bases to trimming and J lost 3 bases; unmatched junction nucleotides: 5. In germline, CDR1 is SGHRS, CDR2 YFSETQ. This CDR3 is built from 15 residues. The CDR3 spells CASTPGLADYNEQFF. The CDR3 nucleotides are TGCGCCAGCACTCCGGGACTAGCGGACTACAATGAGCAGTTCTTC. Full variable domain (rest looked up from reference TRBV5-1 and TRBJ2-1): KAGVTQTPRYLIKTRGQQVTLSCSPISGHRSVSWYQQTPGQGLQFLFEYFSETQRNKGNFPGRFSGRQFSNSRSEMNVSTLELGDSALYLCASTPGLADYNEQFFGPGTRLTVL.

The chain has TRBV21-1 and TRBJ1-2. TRBV21-1 is a recognized pseudogene. The CDR3 consists of 19 residues. CDR3 loop: CASSKAPGPLPNRSYGYTF. The CDR3 DNA sequence: TGTGCCAGCAGCAAAGCGCCTGGTCCATTACCTAATAGGTCCTATGGCTACACCTTC.

The rearrangement joins TRBV6-6 to TRBJ2-7; 9 nucleotides align to TRBD1. V lost 2 bases, J lost 5 bases, and 7 bases stayed unmatched. This CDR3 region has 15 residues. CDR1 MNHNY and CDR2 SVGAGI come from the germline V gene (reference sequence). The CDR3 is CASSYGRDRGDEQYF. The DNA for the CDR3 is TGTGCCAGCAGTTACGGCCGAGACAGGGGGGACGAGCAGTACTTC.

V is TRBV4-3 and J is TRBJ2-5; TRBD2 aligns across 9 bases. The end of the DNA fits TRBJ2-7 better, so the J call may be wrong. Germline lookup yields CDR1 LGHNA and CDR2 YSLEER. The CDR3 length is 16 residues. The CDR3 protein is CASSQGPSGISYEQYF. CDR3 DNA sequence: TGCGCCAGCAGCCAGGGTCCTAGCGGGATTTCCTACGAGCAGTACTTC.

The chain uses TRBV5-1 and TRBJ2-7; 12 bases are shared with TRBD1. This CDR3 is built from 15 residues. Germline CDR1 is SGHRS and CDR2 is YFSETQ. Unmatched junction bases numbered 8, after V lost 4 bases and J lost 6 bases. CDR3 sequence reads: CASSMAGTGGIEQYF. The CDR3 DNA reads as TGCGCCAGCAGCATGGCCGGGACAGGGGGCATCGAGCAGTACTTC.

The V gene is TRBV7-2, the J gene TRBJ2-5; D might be TRBD2 (6 bases). The CDR3 has 14 amino acids. The germline gives CDR1 SGHTA, CDR2 FQGNSA. Trimming left V 5 bases short and J 9 bases short, with 19 bases between. CDR3 sequence (DNA): TGTGCCAGCAGCCCGGGCGGGGCCAGTAAGGCCCAGTACTTC. Translation: CASSPGGASKAQYF.

The J gene is TRBJ1-2, the V gene TRBV27; D not certain. This CDR3 is built from 14 residues. The V gene's germline CDR1 is MNHEY and CDR2 SMNVEV (reference sequence). The V end was cut by 4 bases, the J end by 0 bases, with 9 bases between. CDR3 region: CASSSHTTNYGYTF. The CDR3 DNA reads as TGTGCCAGCAGTTCTCATACCACTAACTATGGCTACACCTTC.

A word on this clone: The sample contains more than one DNA sequence encoding this CDR3. The chain couples TRBV2 to TRBJ2-2; 14 bases are shared with TRBD2. V trimming: 6 bases; J trimming: 4 bases; junction bases outside the gene matches: 7. From germline, CDR1 is SNHLY and CDR2 FYNNEI. The CDR3 totals 17 residues. The CDR3 region is CASSRLAGGRGTGELFF. The CDR3 region has the DNA TGTGCCAGCAGCAGACTAGCGGGAGGGCGAGGCACCGGGGAGCTGTTTTTT. Drawing the rest from reference TRBV2 and TRBJ2-2, the complete variable domain is EPEVTQTPSHQVTQMGQEVILRCVPISNHLYFYWYRQILGQKVEFLVSFYNNEISEKSEIFDDQFSVERPDGSNFTLKIRSTKLEDSAMYFCASSRLAGGRGTGELFFGEGSRLTVL.

This rearrangement joins TRBV5-1 to TRBJ2-1; 8 bases are a match to TRBD2. CDR1 is SGHRS, CDR2 YFSETQ, per germline. J was trimmed by 5 bases and V by 1 base; bases with no gene match: 5. CDR3 length equals 15 residues. The CDR3 sequence: CASSLRAAGDNEQFF. The DNA of the CDR3 is TGCGCCAGCAGCTTGCGAGCAGCGGGGGACAATGAGCAGTTCTTC. The variable domain in full, completed from reference TRBV5-1 and TRBJ2-1, reads KAGVTQTPRYLIKTRGQQVTLSCSPISGHRSVSWYQQTPGQGLQFLFEYFSETQRNKGNFPGRFSGRQFSNSRSEMNVSTLELGDSALYLCASSLRAAGDNEQFFGPGTRLTVL.

The chain links TRBV5-4 to TRBJ1-2, with 9 bases lining up with TRBD1. The CDR3 is made up of 14 amino acids. CDR1 and CDR2 (germline): SGHNT, YYREEE (reference sequence). Losses at the gene ends were 2 bases for V and 7 bases for J; bases not matched to a gene: 6. In nucleotides, the CDR3 is TGTGCCAGCAGCTTTCCGGACAGGGGATCTGGCTACACCTTC. Translation gives CASSFPDRGSGYTF.

This clone was seen only once. The chain carries TRBV7-9 and TRBJ1-2, with D hard to call. The CDR3 length is 12 residues. Germline V gives CDR1 SEHNR, CDR2 FQNEAQ (reference sequence). The germline V and J ends were trimmed by 5 bases and 5 bases, with 9 bases remaining between them. CDR3 sequence reads: CASSEAGYGYTF. The CDR3 nucleotides are TGTGCCAGCAGCGAGGCCGGGTATGGCTACACCTTC.